This TCR beta chain is drawn from a study of spatial heterogeneity in lung cancer (dated by TCRdb to the late 2010s). Describing the broader study: Donors were some 78 patients with early-stage, untreated non-small cell lung cancer from the lung TRACERx cohort. Follow-up PBMC samples were sequenced whenever the samples were available, and the median time to follow-up was roughly two years after resection. Beta-chain transcripts were consistently detected in greater numbers than alpha-chain transcripts, which likely reflected higher beta-chain transcript abundance. In the raw uncorrected reads, each unique combination of TCR and UMI appeared on average more than ten times. In non-small cell lung cancer, the study quantitatively compared TCR alpha and beta repertoires across several tumor regions, matched nontumor lung, and blood. TCR repertoire features were related to nonsynonymous mutation counts determined by whole-exome sequencing of tumor tissue. At surgery, hundreds of tumor regions, 63 to 70 matched nontumor lung samples and 50 to 60 PBMC samples were TCR-sequenced for both alpha and beta chains.

This clonotype was found many times. The target of this receptor is not known. No base-level quality is on record; no much larger clone is a single base apart. The sample's time point label is to be understood as: blood at routine non-recurrence follow-up after resection. Whole RNA extracted from tumor and nontumor lung tissue, or from cryopreserved PBMC samples, was used for TCR sequencing without cell sorting. Only patients for whom sufficient RNA was available from at least two tumor regions were selected for TCR sequencing. Trimming removed 5 bases from V and 2 bases from J, leaving 8 bases between the germline ends. From a lookup of the germline V gene, CDR1 and CDR2 are SGHVS and FQNEAQ. From the cysteine up to the phenylalanine, the CDR3 has a length of 13 residues. The kept DNA is CDR3 alone, 39 bases in frame from the first base. Library preparation was by 5' RACE. Data came from a NextSeq 500. To allow correction of PCR and sequencing errors, the TCR library protocol tagged every TCR cDNA molecule with a unique molecular identifier. Per the original workflow: TCR identification, UMI-based error correction and CDR3 extraction were performed with Decombinator tools. TCRs above a frequency of 2 per 1,000, corresponding to the top 1% of the tumor frequency distribution, were defined as expanded. Renyi diversity was calculated using the R vegan package after each repertoire was subsampled 100 times to 5,000 TCRs. CDR3 similarity networks were built from amino acid triplet string-kernel similarity, connecting CDR3s with pairwise similarity above 0.82. TCRdb itself trimmed the public reads at Q25 with fastp, ran MiXCR and retained productive beta chains. Rows merge per CDR3 protein into single entries with the most common DNA and genes. TCRdb assigned the V and J calls; the authors' analysis was not used. This sample comprises around 110,000 distinct CDR3 sequences, less than 15% of them detected only once. In total, the top ten clones hold about 15% of the sample.

The paper as a whole reports these results and caveats: Only roughly 14 patients were included in comparisons of baseline and follow-up blood repertoires. Confirming at a functional level the hypothesis that regional TCRs recognize regional mutations was considered to require additional single-cell paired TCR alpha and beta sequencing. Ubiquitous expanded tumor TCRs were detected in blood more often at tumor resection than at routine follow-up.

The chain is made from TRBV7-8 and TRBJ2-3, with the D gene call left open. This clonotype was obtained from a male donor with early-stage non-small cell lung cancer. The input for sequencing was PBMCs, taken at follow-up. The nucleotide sequence is TGTGCCAGCAGCCGGGTCTCCACAGATACGCAGTATTTT. It specifies CASSRVSTDTQYF. The reference TRBV7-8 and TRBJ2-3 proteins fill in what lies around the CDR3, so the full variable domain reads GAGVSQSPRYKVAKRGQDVALRCDPISGHVSLFWYQQALGQGPEFLTYFQNEAQLDKSGLPSDRFFAERPEGSVSTLKIQRTQQEDSAVYLCASSRVSTDTQYFGPGTRLTVL.